A selection of T cell receptor beta chains follows, all from one sample in a study of blood T cell repertoires in COVID-19. TCRdb's copy holds only in-frame clones and misses some; the assay was immunoSEQ multiplex PCR. The data contain under 200,000 clones, roughly 90% of them singletons. Sequenced material: peripheral blood. Receptors were obtained from a woman aged 60-75 years with COVID-19, enrolled during active disease. Both conserved end residues are part of each CDR3. A D gene is named only where the DNA matches it firmly. Expanded clones are given a class, and other clones once, few, many or no size at all.

>.|TRBJ2-7|13|.|TRBV2
TGTGCCAGCAGTTTGGGTCCTCGGGTCGAGCAGTACTTC
CASSLGPRVEQYF
>.|TRBJ1-1|14|.|TRBV6-5
TGTGCCAGCAGTTTGACAGCAACTGGGACTGAAGCTTTCTTT
CASSLTATGTEAFF
>.|TRBJ2-7|15|.|TRBV9
TGTGCCAGCAGCGTAGAAGGAGGTTCCGTCTCCGAGCAGTACTTC
CASSVEGGSVSEQYF
>.|TRBJ2-1|16|.|TRBV19
TGTGCCAGTAGTATACTCAGCGGAAGCTCCTACAATGAGCAGTTCTTC
CASSILSGSSYNEQFF
>.|TRBJ2-7|19|once|TRBV11-2
TGTGCCAGCAGCTTAGGGGGCATCATATCCCAGAGGATCTCCTACGAGCAGTACTTC
CASSLGGIISQRISYEQYF
>.|TRBJ1-4|17|once|TRBV5-1
TGCGCCAGCAGCTCCCGGCCGGGGGGGACCTATGCGGAAAAACTGTTTTTT
CASSSRPGGTYAEKLFF
>.|TRBJ2-2|13|.|TRBV4-1
TGCGCCAGCAGCCAAGTTCTCGGCGGGGAGCTGTTTTTT
CASSQVLGGELFF
>TRBD1|TRBJ2-2|16|.|TRBV4-3
TGCGCCAGCAGCCAGGGGCTGGGACAGGCCACCGGGGAGCTGTTTTTT
CASSQGLGQATGELFF
>.|TRBJ2-1|15|once|TRBV9
TGTGCCAGCAGCGTAGTCGGGGGGCCGGGCAATGAGCAGTTCTTC
CASSVVGGPGNEQFF
>.|TRBJ1-2|13|.|TRBV4-3
TGCGCCAGCAGCCAAGATACAGGGTATGGCTACACCTTC
CASSQDTGYGYTF
>TRBD1|TRBJ2-5|15|.|TRBV9
TGTGCCAGCAGCGTAGCCGGGACAGGGCAAGAGACCCAGTACTTC
CASSVAGTGQETQYF
>.|TRBJ1-3|14|.|TRBV25-1
TGTGCCACCATGGCAGGGGACGCTGGAAACACCATATATTTT
CATMAGDAGNTIYF
>.|TRBJ1-6|17|.|TRBV11-2
TGTGCCAGCAGCTTAGATCAGTTCGGCAGGCCCAATTCACCCCTCCACTTT
CASSLDQFGRPNSPLHF
>TRBD1|TRBJ1-2|15|.|TRBV28
TGTGCCAGCAGCCCAGGGGGTTCACGGGGCTATGGCTACACCTTC
CASSPGGSRGYGYTF
>TRBD1|TRBJ1-4|16|.|TRBV3-1/TRBV3-2
TGTGCCAGCAGCCTCTCTACAGGGGGCGCTGGTGAAAAACTGTTTTTT
CASSLSTGGAGEKLFF
>.|TRBJ1-2|11|.|TRBV20-1
TGCAGTGCGCAGGATTTCTATGGCTACACCTTC
CSAQDFYGYTF
>.|TRBJ1-4|12|.|TRBV6-5
TGTGCCAGCACCCGACAAGGAGAAAAACTGTTTTTT
CASTRQGEKLFF
>TRBD1|TRBJ1-3|14|.|TRBV28
TGTGCCAGCAGAAGACAGGGGGGTGGAAACACCATATATTTT
CASRRQGGGNTIYF
>.|TRBJ1-5|15|.|TRBV7-2
TGTGCCAGCAGCTTAGGGGGCAGGCCAGATCAGCCCCAGCATTTT
CASSLGGRPDQPQHF
>.|TRBJ1-1|14|many|TRBV6-4
TGTGCCAGCAGTGATGGAGGGGAGAACACTGAAGCTTTCTTT
CASSDGGENTEAFF
>TRBD1|TRBJ2-7|14|.|TRBV19
TGTGCCAGTAGTCCTCAGGGGGCTACCTACGAGCAGTACTTC
CASSPQGATYEQYF
>TRBD1|TRBJ1-5|16|.|TRBV27
TGTGCCAGCAGTCCCTCCGGGACAGGGGTTCATTTGCCCCAGCATTTT
CASSPSGTGVHLPQHF
>.|TRBJ1-1|21|.|TRBV12-1
TGTGCCAGCAGCGCTTGCAAGGCCAGGGTCTCGGTTGGGTCGTTGAACACTGAAGCTTTCTTT
CASSACKARVSVGSLNTEAFF
>.|TRBJ1-5|15|.|TRBV19
TGTGCCAGTACTGGGAGGGAAGGTAGCAATCAGCCCCAGCATTTT
CASTGREGSNQPQHF
>.|TRBJ1-1|13|once|TRBV9
TGTGCCAGCAGCGTAGAGGGGCGATCTGAAGCTTTCTTT
CASSVEGRSEAFF
>TRBD1|TRBJ1-1|16|few|TRBV12-5
TGTGCTAGTGGCCATCGAAAACAGGGGGGGAACACTGAAGCTTTCTTT
CASGHRKQGGNTEAFF
>.|TRBJ1-1|15|.|TRBV7-9
TGTGCCAGCAGCTTAGGAGTAGGGGCCGTGGGGGAAGCTTTCTTT
CASSLGVGAVGEAFF
>TRBD1|TRBJ1-3|15|.|TRBV5-5
TGTGCCAGCAGCTCTGAGACAGGGGGTGGAAACACCATATATTTT
CASSSETGGGNTIYF
>TRBD2|TRBJ2-2|15|.|TRBV6-6
TGTGCCAGCAGTTATTTGACTAGCGGGACCGGGGAGCTGTTTTTT
CASSYLTSGTGELFF
>.|TRBJ1-2|14|.|TRBV7-5
TGTGCCAGAAGCTTTCGACAGAACCCCCGTCGCTACACCTTC
CARSFRQNPRRYTF
>.|TRBJ1-6|14|.|TRBV19
TGTGCCAGTACCCCCGCCTGGAGGGACTCACCCCTCCACTTT
CASTPAWRDSPLHF
>TRBD1|TRBJ2-7|13|.|TRBV24-1
TGTGCCACCAGTAGACAGGGTCTAACGGAGCAGTACTTC
CATSRQGLTEQYF
>.|TRBJ2-1|16|once|TRBV25-1
TGTGCCAGCAGTGAACACCCGTTCAGCTCCTACAATGAGCAGTTCTTC
CASSEHPFSSYNEQFF
>.|TRBJ1-5|13|.|TRBV19
TGTGCCAGTACCCCGTATAGCAATCAGCCCCAGCATTTT
CASTPYSNQPQHF
>TRBD2|TRBJ2-1|17|.|TRBV7-2
TGTGCCAGCAGCTCATACTTACTAGCGGGGGACCACAATGAGCAGTTCTTC
CASSSYLLAGDHNEQFF
>.|TRBJ2-5|14|.|TRBV28
TGTGCCAGCAGTTTATACAGGGTCCGGGAGACCCAGTACTTC
CASSLYRVRETQYF
>TRBD1|TRBJ2-7|13|once|TRBV3-1/TRBV3-2
TGTGCCAGCAGCTCGGGACAGAATTACGAGCAGTACTTC
CASSSGQNYEQYF
>TRBD2|TRBJ2-7|16|.|TRBV6-8
TGTGCCAGCAACCGGACTAGCGGGAGGCATTTATACGAGCAGTACTTC
CASNRTSGRHLYEQYF
>.|TRBJ1-4|14|.|TRBV10-3
TGTGCCATCAGCGGAAAGGGGAGGGATGAAAAACTGTTTTTT
CAISGKGRDEKLFF
>.|TRBJ2-7|15|.|TRBV6-1
TGTGCCAGCAGTGAAGTGGACAGCCGGACCTACGAGCAGTACTTC
CASSEVDSRTYEQYF
>TRBD2|TRBJ2-2|20|.|TRBV4-3
TGCGCCAGCAGCCAAGCCTCGGCGACTAGCGGGAGGGCGAACACCGGGGAGCTGTTTTTT
CASSQASATSGRANTGELFF
>TRBD1|TRBJ2-7|14|.|TRBV7-2
TGTGCCAGCAGGTCCGGGACAGGGGGGGGCGAGCAGTACTTC
CASRSGTGGGEQYF